This T cell receptor beta chain was identified during a study of T cell responses to AZD1222 COVID-19 vaccine. For the study at large: Investigators merged groups given second doses at roughly 4 or roughly 12 weeks. Study outcomes and limitations: Donors skewed white British and female; clonal diversity was possibly underestimated.

Sequenced by immunoSEQ multiplex PCR; TCRdb stores in-frame clones only, minus some. Of over 150,000 clones detected, around 92% appear once; the ten largest clones hold about 9.4%. Remarks on this clone: Its antigen remains unidentified.

Germline CDR1 reads SGHTA; CDR2 reads FQGNSA. The CDR3 totals 15 residues. J gave up 1 base and V 5 bases, and 6 bases lay outside the gene matches. The sequencing used peripheral blood, collected on day 0 of AZD1222 vaccination. This chain links TRBV7-2 with TRBJ1-1, with 8 positions matching TRBD1. The receptor comes from an adult in good health. As DNA, the CDR3 is TGTGCCAGCAGCCCCACCGGGACAGGGAACACTGAAGCTTTCTTT. Translated, it gives CASSPTGTGNTEAFF.